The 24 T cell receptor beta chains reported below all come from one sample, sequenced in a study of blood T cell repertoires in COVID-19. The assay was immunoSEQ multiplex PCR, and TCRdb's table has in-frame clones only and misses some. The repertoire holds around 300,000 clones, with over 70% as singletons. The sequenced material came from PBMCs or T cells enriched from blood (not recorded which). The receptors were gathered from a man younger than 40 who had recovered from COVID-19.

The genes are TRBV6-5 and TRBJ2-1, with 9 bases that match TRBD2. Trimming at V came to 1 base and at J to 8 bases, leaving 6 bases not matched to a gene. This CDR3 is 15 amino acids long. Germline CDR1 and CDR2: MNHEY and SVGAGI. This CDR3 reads CASSYWAGGHYEQFF. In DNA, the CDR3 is TGTGCCAGCAGTTACTGGGCGGGGGGGCACTATGAGCAGTTCTTC.

The CDR3 loop is CASSLTRARSPLHF. CDR3 DNA: TGTGCCAGCAGTCTGACCAGGGCAAGGTCACCCCTCCACTTT. This chain links TRBV2 with TRBJ1-6; D is possibly TRBD1 (5 bases). The CDR3 extends over 14 amino acids. The germline V gene has CDR1 SNHLY and CDR2 FYNNEI. V shed 5 bases and J shed 10 bases, with 15 bases lying between them.

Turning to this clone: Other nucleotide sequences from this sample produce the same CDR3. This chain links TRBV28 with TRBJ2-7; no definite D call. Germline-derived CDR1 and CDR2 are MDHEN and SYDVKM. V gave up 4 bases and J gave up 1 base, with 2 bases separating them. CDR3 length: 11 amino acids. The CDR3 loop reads CASSSSYEQYF. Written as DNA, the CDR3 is TGTGCCAGCAGTTCTTCCTACGAGCAGTACTTC. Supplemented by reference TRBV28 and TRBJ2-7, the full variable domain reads DVKVTQSSRYLVKRTGEKVFLECVQDMDHENMFWYRQDPGLGLRLIYFSYDVKMKEKGDIPEGYSVSREKKERFSLILESASTNQTSMYLCASSSSYEQYFGPGTRLTVT.

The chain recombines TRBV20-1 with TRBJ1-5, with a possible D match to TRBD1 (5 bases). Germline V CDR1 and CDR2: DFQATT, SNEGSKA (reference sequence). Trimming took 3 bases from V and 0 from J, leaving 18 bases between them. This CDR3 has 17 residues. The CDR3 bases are TGCAGTGCTAGTTTCAGGGCCCTTTTAAATAGCAATCAGCCCCAGCATTTT. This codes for CSASFRALLNSNQPQHF.

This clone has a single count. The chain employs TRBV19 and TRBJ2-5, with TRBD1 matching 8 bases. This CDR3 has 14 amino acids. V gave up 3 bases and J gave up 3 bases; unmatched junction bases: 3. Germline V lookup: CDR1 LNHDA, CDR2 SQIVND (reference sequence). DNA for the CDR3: TGTGCCAGTAGTATGAGGGACAGGAAAGAGACCCAGTACTTC. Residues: CASSMRDRKETQYF.

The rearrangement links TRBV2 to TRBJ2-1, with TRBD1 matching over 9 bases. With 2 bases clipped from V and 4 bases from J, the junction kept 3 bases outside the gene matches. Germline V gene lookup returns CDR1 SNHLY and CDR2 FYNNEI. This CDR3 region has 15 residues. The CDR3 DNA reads TGTGCCAGCAGTGAAAGGGGACAGGGTTACAATGAGCAGTTCTTC. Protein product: CASSERGQGYNEQFF.

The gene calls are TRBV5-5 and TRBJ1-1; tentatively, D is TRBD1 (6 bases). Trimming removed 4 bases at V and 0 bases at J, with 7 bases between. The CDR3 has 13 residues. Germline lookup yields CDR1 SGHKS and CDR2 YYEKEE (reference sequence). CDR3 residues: CASSRDMNTEAFF. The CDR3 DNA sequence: TGTGCCAGCAGCAGGGACATGAACACTGAAGCTTTCTTT.

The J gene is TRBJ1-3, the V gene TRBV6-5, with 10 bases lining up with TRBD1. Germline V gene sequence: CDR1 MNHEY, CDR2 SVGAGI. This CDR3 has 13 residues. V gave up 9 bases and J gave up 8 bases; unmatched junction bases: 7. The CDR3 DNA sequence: TGTGCCAGTAGGAGACAGGGGGCATACACCATATATTTT. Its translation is CASRRQGAYTIYF.

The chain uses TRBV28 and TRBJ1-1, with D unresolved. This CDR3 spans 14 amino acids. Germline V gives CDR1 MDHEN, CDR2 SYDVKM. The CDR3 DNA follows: TGTGCTACTGAGCCGGCCAGGCGGAACACTGAAGCTTTCTTT. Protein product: CATEPARRNTEAFF.

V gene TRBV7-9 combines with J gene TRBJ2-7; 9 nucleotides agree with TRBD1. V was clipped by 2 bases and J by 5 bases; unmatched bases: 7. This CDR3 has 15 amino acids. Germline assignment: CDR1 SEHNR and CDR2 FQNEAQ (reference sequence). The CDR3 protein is CASSLKGTGNNEQYF. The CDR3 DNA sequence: TGTGCCAGCAGCTTAAAAGGGACAGGGAACAACGAGCAGTACTTC.

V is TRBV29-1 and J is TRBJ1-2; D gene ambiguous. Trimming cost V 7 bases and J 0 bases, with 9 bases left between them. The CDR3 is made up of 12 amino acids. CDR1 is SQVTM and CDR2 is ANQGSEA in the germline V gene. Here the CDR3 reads CSGVLANYGYTF. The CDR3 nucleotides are TGCAGCGGAGTACTGGCTAACTATGGCTACACCTTC.

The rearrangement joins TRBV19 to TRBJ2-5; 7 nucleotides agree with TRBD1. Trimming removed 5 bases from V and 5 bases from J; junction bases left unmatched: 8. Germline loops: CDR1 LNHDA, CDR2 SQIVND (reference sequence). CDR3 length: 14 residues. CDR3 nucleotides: TGTGCCAGTAGTCCCGACAGGGTGGGGGAGACCCAGTACTTC. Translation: CASSPDRVGETQYF. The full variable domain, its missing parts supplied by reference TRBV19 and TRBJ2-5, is DGGITQSPKYLFRKEGQNVTLSCEQNLNHDAMYWYRQDPGQGLRLIYYSQIVNDFQKGDIAEGYSVSREKKESFPLTVTSAQKNPTAFYLCASSPDRVGETQYFGPGTRLLVL.

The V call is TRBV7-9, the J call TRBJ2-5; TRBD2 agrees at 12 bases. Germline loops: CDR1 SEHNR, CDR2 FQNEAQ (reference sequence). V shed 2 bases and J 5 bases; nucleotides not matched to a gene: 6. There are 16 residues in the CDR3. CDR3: CASSLSSGGAQETQYF. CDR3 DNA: TGTGCCAGCAGCTTATCTAGCGGGGGGGCGCAGGAGACCCAGTACTTC.

CDR3 protein: CASSRARVLSYEQYF. CDR3 nucleotides: TGTGCCAGCAGTCGAGCCCGGGTCCTATCCTACGAGCAGTACTTC. J is TRBJ2-7 and V is TRBV11-2; D gene unclear. The CDR3 runs to 15 residues. Deletions cut 6 bases from V and 1 base from J, with 16 bases between. CDR1 is SGHAT and CDR2 is FQNNGV in the germline V gene.

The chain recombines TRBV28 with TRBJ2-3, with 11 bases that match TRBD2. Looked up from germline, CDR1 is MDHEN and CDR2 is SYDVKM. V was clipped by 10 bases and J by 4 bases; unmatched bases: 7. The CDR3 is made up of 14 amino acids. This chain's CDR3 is CATASGGYSDTQYF. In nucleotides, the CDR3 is TGTGCCACCGCTAGCGGGGGGTATTCAGATACGCAGTATTTT.

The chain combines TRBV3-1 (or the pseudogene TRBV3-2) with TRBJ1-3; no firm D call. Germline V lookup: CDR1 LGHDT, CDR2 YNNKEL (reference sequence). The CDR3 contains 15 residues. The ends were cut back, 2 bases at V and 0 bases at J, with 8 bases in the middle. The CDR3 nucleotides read TGTGCCAGCAGCCAAACCAGATTCTCTGGAAACACCATATATTTT. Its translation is CASSQTRFSGNTIYF.

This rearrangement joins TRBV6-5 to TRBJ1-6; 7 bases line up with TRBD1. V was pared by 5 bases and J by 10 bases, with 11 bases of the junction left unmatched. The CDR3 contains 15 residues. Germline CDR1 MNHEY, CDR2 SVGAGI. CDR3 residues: CASSPTDRIGSPLHF. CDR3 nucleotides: TGTGCCAGCAGTCCGACGGACAGGATCGGGTCACCCCTCCACTTT.

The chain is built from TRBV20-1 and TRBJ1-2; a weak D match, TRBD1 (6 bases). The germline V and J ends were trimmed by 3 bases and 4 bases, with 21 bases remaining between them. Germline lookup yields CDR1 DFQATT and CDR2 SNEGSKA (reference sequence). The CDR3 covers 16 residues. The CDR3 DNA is TGCAGTGCTAGTAATCTCGGGGCCCGGGGGGCCTATGGCTACACCTTC. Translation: CSASNLGARGAYGYTF.

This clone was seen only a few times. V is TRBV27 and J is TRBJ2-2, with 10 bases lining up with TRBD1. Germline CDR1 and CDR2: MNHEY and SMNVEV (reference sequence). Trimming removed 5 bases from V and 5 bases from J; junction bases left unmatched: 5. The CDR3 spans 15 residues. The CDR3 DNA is TGTGCCAGCAGTCAGGACAGGGGGAGGACCGGGGAGCTGTTTTTT. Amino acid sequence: CASSQDRGRTGELFF.

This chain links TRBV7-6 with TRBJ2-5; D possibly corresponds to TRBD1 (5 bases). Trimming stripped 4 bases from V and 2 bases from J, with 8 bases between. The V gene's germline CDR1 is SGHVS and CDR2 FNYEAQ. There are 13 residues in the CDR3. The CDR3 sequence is CASSWSGQETQYF. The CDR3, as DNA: TGTGCCAGCAGCTGGTCAGGGCAAGAGACCCAGTACTTC.

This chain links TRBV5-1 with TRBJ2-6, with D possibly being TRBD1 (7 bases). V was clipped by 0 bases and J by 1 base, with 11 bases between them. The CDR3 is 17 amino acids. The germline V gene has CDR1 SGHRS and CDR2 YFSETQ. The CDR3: CASSLAPGGSGANVLTF. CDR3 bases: TGCGCCAGCAGCTTGGCTCCAGGGGGGTCTGGGGCCAACGTCCTGACTTTC.

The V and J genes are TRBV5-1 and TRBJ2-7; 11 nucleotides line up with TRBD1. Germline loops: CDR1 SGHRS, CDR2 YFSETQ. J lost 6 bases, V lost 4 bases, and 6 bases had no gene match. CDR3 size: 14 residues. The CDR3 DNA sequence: TGCGCCAGCAGCCTCGGACAGGGGGCCTTCGAGCAGTACTTC. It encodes CASSLGQGAFEQYF.

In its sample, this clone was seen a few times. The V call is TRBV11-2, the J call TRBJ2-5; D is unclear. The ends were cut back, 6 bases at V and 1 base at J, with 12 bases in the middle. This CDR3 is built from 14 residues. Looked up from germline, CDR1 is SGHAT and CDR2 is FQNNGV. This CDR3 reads CASRAPWLQETQYF. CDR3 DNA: TGTGCCAGCAGGGCCCCGTGGCTCCAAGAGACCCAGTACTTC.

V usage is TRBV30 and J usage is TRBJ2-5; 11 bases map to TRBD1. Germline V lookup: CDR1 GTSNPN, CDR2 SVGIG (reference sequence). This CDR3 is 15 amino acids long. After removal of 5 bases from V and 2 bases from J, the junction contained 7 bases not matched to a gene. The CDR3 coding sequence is TGTGCCTGGGACAGAGGGACAGGGGGACAAGAGACCCAGTACTTC. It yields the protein CAWDRGTGGQETQYF.